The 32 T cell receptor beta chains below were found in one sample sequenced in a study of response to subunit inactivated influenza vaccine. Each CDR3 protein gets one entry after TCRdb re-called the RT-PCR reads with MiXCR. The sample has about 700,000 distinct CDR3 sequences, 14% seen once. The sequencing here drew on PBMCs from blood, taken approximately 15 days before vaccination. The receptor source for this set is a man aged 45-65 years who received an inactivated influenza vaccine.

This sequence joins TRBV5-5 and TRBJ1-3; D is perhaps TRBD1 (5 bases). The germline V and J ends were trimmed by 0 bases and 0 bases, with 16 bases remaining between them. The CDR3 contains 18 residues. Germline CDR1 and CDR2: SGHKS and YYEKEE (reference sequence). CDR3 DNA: TGTGCCAGCAGCTTGGAAGTCGCAGGGTATGGCTCTGGAAACACCATATATTTT. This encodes CASSLEVAGYGSGNTIYF.

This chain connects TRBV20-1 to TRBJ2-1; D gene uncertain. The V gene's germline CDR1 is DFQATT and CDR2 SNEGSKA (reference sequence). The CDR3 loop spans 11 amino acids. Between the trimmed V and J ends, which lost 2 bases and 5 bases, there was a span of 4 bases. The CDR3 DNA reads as TGCAGTGCTAGACCGAACAATGAGCAGTTCTTC. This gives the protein CSARPNNEQFF.

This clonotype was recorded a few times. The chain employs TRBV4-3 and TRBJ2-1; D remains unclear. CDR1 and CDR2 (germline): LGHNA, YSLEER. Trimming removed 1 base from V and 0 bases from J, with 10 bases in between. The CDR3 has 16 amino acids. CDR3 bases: TGCGCCAGCAGCCAAGGTCGTGCATACTCCTACAATGAGCAGTTCTTC. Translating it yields CASSQGRAYSYNEQFF.

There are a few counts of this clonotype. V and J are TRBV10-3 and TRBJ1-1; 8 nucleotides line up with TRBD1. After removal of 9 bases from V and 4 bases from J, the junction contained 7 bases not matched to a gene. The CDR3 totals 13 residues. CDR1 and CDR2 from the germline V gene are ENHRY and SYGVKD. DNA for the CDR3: TGTGCCATAAGCCGGGACAGGATCACTGAAGCTTTCTTT. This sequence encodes CAISRDRITEAFF.

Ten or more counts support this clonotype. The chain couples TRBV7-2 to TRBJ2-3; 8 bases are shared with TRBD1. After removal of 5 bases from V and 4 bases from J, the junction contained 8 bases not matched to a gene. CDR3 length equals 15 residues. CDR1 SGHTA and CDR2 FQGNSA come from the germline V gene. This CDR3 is CASSGGRGRPDTQYF. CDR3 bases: TGTGCCAGCAGCGGCGGCAGGGGGCGCCCAGATACGCAGTATTTT.

CDR3 loop: CASRWDRGTEAFF. In DNA, the CDR3 is TGTGCCAGCAGATGGGACAGGGGCACTGAAGCTTTCTTT. The gene calls are TRBV3-1 and TRBJ1-1; 10 nucleotides agree with TRBD1. V was pared by 6 bases and J by 4 bases, with 2 bases of the junction left unmatched. Germline V gene data show CDR1 as LGHDT and CDR2 as YNNKEL (reference sequence). CDR3 length equals 13 residues.

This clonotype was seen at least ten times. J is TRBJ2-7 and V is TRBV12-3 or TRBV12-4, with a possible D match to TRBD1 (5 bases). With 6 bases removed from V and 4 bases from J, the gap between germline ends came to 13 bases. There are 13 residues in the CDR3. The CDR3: CASSPGGAYEQYF. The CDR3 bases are TGTGCCAGCAGCCCGGGTGGGGCTTACGAGCAGTACTTC.

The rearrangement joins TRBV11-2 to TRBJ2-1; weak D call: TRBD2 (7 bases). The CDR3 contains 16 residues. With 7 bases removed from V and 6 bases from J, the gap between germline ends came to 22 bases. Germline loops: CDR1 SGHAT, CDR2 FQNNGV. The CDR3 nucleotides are TGTGCCAGCATCCCTGGGGGGGGCCGGATGGGCAATGAGCAGTTCTTC. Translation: CASIPGGGRMGNEQFF. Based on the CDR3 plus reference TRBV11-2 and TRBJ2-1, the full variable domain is EAGVAQSPRYKIIEKRQSVAFWCNPISGHATLYWYQQILGQGPKLLIQFQNNGVVDDSQLPKDRFSAERLKGVDSTLKIQPAKLEDSAVYLCASIPGGGRMGNEQFFGPGTRLTVL.

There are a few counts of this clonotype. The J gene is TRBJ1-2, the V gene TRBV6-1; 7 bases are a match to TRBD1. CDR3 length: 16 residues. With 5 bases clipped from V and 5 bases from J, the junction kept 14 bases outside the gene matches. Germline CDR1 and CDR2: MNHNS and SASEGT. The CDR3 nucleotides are TGTGCCAGCAGTAGCGCGACAGGGACCGCTCGGTATGGCTACACCTTC. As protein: CASSSATGTARYGYTF.

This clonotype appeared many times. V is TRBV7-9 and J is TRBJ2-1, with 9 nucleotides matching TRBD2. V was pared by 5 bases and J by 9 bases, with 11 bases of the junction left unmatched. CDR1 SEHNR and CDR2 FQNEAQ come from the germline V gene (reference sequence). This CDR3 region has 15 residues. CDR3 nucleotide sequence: TGTGCCAGCAGCACGCGGGGGGGCCCTTCGGTTGAGCAGTTCTTC. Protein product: CASSTRGGPSVEQFF. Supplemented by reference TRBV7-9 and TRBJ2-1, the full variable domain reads DTGVSQNPRHKITKRGQNVTFRCDPISEHNRLYWYRQTLGQGPEFLTYFQNEAQLEKSRLLSDRFSAERPKGSFSTLEIQRTEQGDSAMYLCASSTRGGPSVEQFFGPGTRLTVL.

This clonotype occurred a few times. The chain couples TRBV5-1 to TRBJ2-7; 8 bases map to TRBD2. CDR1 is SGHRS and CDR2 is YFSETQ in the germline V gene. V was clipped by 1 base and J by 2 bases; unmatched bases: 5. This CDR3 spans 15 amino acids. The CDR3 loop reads CASSLIGSGAYEQYF. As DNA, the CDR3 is TGCGCCAGCAGCTTGATTGGTAGCGGGGCCTACGAGCAGTACTTC.

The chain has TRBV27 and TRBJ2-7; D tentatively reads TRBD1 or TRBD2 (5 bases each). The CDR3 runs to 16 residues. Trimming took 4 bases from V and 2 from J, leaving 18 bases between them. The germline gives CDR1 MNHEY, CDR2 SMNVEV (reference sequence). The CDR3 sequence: CASSSGTSRTAYEQYF. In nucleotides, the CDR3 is TGTGCCAGCAGTTCAGGGACGTCTCGGACGGCCTACGAGCAGTACTTC.

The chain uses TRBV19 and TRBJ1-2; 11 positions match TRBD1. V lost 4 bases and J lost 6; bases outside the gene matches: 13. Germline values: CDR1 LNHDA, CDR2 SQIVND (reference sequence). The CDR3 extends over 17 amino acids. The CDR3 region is CASSKRWTGGNNNGYTF. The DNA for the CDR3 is TGTGCCAGTAGTAAGCGCTGGACAGGGGGCAACAACAATGGCTACACCTTC.

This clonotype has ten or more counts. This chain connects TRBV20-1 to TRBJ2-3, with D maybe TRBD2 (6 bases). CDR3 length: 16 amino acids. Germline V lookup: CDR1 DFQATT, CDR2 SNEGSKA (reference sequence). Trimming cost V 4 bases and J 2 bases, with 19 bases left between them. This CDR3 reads CSATISGTPLTDTQYF. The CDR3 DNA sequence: TGCAGTGCTACCATCTCCGGGACTCCCCTCACAGATACGCAGTATTTT.

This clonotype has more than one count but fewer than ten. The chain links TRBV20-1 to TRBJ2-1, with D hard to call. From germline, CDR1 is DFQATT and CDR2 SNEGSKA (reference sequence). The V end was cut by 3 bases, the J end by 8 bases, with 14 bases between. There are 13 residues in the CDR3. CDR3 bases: TGCAGTGCTAGTAAGGTTAGCTTCTATGAGCAGTTCTTC. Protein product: CSASKVSFYEQFF.

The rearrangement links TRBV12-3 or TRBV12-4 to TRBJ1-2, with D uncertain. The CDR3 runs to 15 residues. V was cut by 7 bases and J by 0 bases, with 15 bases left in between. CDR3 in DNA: TGTGCCAGCACCCGGGCGGGCCCTGCTAACTATGGCTACACCTTC. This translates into CASTRAGPANYGYTF.

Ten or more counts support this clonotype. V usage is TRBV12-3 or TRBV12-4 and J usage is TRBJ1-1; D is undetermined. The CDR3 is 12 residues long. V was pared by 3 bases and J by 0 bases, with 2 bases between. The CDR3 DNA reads TGTGCCAGCAGTTTTGTGAACACTGAAGCTTTCTTT. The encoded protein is CASSFVNTEAFF.

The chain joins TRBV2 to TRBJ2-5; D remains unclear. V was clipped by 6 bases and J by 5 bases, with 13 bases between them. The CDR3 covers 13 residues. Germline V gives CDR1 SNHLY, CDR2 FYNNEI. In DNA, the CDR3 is TGTGCCAGCAGGGCTGGGGTGTACGAGACCCAGTACTTC. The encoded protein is CASRAGVYETQYF.

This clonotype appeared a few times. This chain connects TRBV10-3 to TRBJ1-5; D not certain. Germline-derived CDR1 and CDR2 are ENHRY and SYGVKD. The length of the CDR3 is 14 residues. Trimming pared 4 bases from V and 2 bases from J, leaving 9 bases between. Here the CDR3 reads CAISAQLGNQPQHF. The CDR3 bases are TGTGCCATCAGTGCACAGCTGGGCAATCAGCCCCAGCATTTT.

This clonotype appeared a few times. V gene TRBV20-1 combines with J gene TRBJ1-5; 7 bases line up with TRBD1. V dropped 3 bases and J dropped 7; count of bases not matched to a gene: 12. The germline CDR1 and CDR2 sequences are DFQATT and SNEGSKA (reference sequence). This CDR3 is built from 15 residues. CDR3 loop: CSARETGRQGQPQHF. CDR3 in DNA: TGCAGTGCTAGGGAGACAGGGCGCCAAGGACAGCCCCAGCATTTT.

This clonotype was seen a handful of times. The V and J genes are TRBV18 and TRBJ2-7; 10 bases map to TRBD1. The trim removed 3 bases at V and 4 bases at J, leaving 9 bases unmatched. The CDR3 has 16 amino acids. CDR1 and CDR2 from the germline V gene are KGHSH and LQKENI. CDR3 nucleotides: TGTGCCAGCTCACCCCCTTCGGGACAGGGGTCGTACGAGCAGTACTTC. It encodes CASSPPSGQGSYEQYF.

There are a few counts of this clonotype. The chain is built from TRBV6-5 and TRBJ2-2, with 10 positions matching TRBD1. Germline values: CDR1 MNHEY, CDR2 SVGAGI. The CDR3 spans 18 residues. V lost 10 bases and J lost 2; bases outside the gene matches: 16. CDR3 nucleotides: TGTGCCATCCCTGTAAATAGGACAGGGGGATTCAACACCGGGGAGCTGTTTTTT. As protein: CAIPVNRTGGFNTGELFF.

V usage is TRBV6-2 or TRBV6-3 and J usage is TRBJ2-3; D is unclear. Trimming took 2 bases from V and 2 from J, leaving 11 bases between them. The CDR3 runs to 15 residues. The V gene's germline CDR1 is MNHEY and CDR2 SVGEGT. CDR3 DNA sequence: TGTGCCAGCAGTTACCGTAGTCAGGCCACAGATACGCAGTATTTT. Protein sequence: CASSYRSQATDTQYF.

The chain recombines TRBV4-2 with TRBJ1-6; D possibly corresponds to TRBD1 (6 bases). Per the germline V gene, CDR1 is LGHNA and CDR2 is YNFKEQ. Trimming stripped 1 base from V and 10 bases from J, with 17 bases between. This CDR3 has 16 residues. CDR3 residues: CASSQVRGSRPSPLHF. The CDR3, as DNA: TGTGCCAGCAGCCAAGTCAGGGGTTCCAGACCGTCACCCCTCCACTTT.

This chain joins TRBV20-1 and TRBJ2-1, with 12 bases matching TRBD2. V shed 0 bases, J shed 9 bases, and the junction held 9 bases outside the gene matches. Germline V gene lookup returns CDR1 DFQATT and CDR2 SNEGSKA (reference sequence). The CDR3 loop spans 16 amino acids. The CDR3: CSARDESTSGRSEQFF. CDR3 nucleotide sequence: TGCAGTGCTAGAGATGAATCGACTAGCGGGAGATCTGAGCAGTTCTTC.

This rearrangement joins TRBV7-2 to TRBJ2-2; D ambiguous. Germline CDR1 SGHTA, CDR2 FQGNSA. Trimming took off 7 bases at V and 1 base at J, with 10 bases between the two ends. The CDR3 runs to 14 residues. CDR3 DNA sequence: TGTGCCAGCAACTCTGACGGGAACACCGGGGAGCTGTTTTTT. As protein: CASNSDGNTGELFF.

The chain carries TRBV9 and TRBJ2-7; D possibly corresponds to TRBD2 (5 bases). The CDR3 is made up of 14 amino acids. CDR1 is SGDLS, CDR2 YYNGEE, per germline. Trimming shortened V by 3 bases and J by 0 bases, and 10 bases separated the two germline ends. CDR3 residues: CASSAGKSSYEQYF. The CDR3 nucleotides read TGTGCCAGCAGCGCCGGGAAGAGCTCCTACGAGCAGTACTTC.

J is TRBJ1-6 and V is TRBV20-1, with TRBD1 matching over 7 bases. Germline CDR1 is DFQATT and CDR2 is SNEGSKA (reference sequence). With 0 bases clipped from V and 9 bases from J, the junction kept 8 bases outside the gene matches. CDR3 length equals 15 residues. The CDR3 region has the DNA TGCAGTGCTAGAGATCAGGGGGGCCGGGGTTCACCCCTCCACTTT. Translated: CSARDQGGRGSPLHF.

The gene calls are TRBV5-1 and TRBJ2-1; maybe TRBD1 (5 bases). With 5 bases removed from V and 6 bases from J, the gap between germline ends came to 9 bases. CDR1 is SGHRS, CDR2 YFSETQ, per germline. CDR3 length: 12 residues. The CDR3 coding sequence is TGCGCCAGCAGGAAGGGGCTCAATGAGCAGTTCTTC. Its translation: CASRKGLNEQFF.

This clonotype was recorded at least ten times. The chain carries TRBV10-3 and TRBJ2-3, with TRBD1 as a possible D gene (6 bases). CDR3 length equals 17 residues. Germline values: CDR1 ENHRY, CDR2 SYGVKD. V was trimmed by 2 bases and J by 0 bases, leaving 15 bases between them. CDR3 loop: CAISEQGIPPSTDTQYF. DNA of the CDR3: TGTGCCATCAGTGAGCAGGGGATACCCCCTAGCACAGATACGCAGTATTTT.

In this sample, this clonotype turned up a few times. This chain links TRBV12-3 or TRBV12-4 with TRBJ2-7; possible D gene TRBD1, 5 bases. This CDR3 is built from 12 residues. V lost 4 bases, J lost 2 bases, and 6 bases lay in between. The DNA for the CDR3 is TGTGCCAGCAGTTCGACAGCCTACGAGCAGTACTTC. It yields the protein CASSSTAYEQYF.

The CDR3 is CSATGGGQNEKLFF. Written as DNA, the CDR3 is TGCAGTGCGACGGGGGGTGGACAAAATGAAAAACTGTTTTTT. The chain has TRBV20-1 and TRBJ1-4, with a tentative D call TRBD1 (5 bases). CDR3 length: 14 residues. V gave up 6 bases and J gave up 5 bases, with 16 bases separating them. Germline V lookup: CDR1 DFQATT, CDR2 SNEGSKA (reference sequence).